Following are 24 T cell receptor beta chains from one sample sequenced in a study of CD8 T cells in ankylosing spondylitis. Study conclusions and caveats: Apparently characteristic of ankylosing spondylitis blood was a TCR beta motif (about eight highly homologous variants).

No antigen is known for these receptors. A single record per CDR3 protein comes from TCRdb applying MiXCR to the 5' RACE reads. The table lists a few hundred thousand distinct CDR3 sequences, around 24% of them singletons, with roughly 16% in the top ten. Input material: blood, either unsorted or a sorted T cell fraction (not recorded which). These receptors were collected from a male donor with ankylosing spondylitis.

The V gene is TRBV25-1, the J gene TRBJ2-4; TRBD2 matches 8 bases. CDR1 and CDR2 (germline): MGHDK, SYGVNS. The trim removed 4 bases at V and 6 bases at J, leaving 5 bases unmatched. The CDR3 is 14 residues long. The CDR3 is CASSAGLEGNIQYF. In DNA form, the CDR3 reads TGTGCCAGCAGTGCGGGACTAGAGGGAAACATTCAGTACTTC.

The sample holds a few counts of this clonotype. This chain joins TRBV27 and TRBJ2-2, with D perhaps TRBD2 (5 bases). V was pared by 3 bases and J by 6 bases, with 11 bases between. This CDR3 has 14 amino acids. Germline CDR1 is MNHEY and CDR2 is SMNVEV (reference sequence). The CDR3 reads CASSFLGDAGELFF. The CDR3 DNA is TGTGCCAGCAGTTTCCTGGGAGATGCCGGGGAGCTGTTTTTT.

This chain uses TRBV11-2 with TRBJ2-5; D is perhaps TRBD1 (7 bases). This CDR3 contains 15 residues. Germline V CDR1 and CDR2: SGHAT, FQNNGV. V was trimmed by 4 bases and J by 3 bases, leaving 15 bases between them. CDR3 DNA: TGTGCCAGCAGCTGGGGGGCCAGGGGGGAAGAGACCCAGTACTTC. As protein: CASSWGARGEETQYF.

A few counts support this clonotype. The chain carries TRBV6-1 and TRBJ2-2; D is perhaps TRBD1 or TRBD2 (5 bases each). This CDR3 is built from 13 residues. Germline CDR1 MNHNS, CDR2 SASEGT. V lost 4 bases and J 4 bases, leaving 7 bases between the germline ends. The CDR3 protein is CASSGDLTGELFF. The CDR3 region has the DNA TGTGCCAGCAGTGGGGACCTCACCGGGGAGCTGTTTTTT.

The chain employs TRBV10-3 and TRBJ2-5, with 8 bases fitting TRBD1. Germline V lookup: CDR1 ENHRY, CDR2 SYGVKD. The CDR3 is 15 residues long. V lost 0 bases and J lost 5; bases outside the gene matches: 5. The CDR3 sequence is CAISESTGGPETQYF. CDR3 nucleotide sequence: TGTGCCATCAGTGAGTCTACAGGGGGTCCGGAGACCCAGTACTTC.

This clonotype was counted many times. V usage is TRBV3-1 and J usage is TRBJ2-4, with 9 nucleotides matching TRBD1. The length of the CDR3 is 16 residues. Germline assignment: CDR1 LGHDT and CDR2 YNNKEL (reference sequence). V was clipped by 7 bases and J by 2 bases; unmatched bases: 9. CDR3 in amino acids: CASTHRQGVTKNIQYF. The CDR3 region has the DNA TGTGCCAGCACCCACCGACAGGGGGTAACCAAAAACATTCAGTACTTC. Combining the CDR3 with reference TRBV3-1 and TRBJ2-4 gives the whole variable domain DTAVSQTPKYLVTQMGNDKSIKCEQNLGHDTMYWYKQDSKKFLKIMFSYNNKELIINETVPNRFSPKSPDKAHLNLHINSLELGDSAVYFCASTHRQGVTKNIQYFGAGTRLSVL.

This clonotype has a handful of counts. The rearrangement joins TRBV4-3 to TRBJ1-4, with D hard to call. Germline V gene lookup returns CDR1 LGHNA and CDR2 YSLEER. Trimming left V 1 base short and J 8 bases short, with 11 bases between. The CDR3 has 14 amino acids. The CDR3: CASSQAGSGEKLFF. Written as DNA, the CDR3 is TGCGCCAGCAGCCAAGCGGGGTCCGGGGAAAAACTGTTTTTT.

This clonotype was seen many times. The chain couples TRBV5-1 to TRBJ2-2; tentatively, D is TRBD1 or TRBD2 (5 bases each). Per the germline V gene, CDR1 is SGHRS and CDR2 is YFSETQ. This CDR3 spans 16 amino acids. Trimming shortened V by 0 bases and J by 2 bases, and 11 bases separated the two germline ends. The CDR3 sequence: CASSLGRGVNTGELFF. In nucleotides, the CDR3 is TGCGCCAGCAGCTTGGGCCGGGGCGTAAACACCGGGGAGCTGTTTTTT.

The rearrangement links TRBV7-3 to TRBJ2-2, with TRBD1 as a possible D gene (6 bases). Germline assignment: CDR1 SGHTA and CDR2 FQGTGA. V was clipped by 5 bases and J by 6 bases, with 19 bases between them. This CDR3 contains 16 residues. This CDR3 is CASSREGQYPPGELFF. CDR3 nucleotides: TGTGCCAGCAGCCGGGAAGGACAGTACCCACCCGGGGAGCTGTTTTTT.

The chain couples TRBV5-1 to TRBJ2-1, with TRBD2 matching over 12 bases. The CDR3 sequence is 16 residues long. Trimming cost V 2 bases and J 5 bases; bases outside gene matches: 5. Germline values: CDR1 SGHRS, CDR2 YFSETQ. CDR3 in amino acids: CASSFLTSGSHNEQFF. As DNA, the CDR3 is TGCGCCAGCAGCTTCTTGACTAGCGGGAGCCACAATGAGCAGTTCTTC.

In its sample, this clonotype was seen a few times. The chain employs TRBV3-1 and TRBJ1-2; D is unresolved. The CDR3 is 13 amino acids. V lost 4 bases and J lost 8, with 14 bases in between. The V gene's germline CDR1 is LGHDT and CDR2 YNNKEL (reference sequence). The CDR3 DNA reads TGTGCCAGCAGCCCTAGTCGGTGGGGAGGCTACACCTTC. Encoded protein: CASSPSRWGGYTF.

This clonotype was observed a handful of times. CDR3 nucleotide sequence: TGTGCCAGCAGCTTAAGGTCAATCTATAATTCACCCCTCCACTTT. Translated, it gives CASSLRSIYNSPLHF. The V call is TRBV7-2, the J call TRBJ1-6; D gene uncertain. The CDR3 has 15 residues. Trimming took off 2 bases at V and 3 bases at J, with 8 bases between the two ends. Per the germline V gene, CDR1 is SGHTA and CDR2 is FQGNSA.

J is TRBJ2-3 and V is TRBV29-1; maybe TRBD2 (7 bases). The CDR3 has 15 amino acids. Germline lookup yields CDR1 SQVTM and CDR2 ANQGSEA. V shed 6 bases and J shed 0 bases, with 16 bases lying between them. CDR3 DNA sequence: TGCAGCGTAGTCCCGGGGGGCGTTAGCACAGATACGCAGTATTTT. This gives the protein CSVVPGGVSTDTQYF.

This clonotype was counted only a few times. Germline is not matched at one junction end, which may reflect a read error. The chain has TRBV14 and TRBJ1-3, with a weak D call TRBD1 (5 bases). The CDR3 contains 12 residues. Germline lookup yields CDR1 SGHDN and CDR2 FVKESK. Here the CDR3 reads CASSQLGQRALF. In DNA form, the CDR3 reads TGTGCCAGCAGCCAGTTGGGGCAGCGGGCCCTTTTT. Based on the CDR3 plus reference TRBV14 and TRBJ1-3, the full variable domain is EAGVTQFPSHSVIEKGQTVTLRCDPISGHDNLYWYRRVMGKEIKFLLHFVKESKQDESGMPNNRFLAERTGGTYSTLKVQPAELEDSGVYFCASSQLGQRALFGEGSWLTVV.

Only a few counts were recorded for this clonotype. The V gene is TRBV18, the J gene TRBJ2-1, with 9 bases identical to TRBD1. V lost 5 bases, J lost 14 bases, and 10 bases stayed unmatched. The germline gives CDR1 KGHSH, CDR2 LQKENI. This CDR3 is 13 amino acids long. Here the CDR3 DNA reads TGTGCCAGCTCAGCCACTAGACAGGGGGAAAAGTTCTTC. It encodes CASSATRQGEKFF.

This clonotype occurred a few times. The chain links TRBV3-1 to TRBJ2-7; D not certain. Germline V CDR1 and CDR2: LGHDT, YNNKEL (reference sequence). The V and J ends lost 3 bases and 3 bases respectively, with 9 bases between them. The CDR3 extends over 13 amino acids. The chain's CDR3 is CASSHGTGYEQYF. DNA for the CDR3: TGTGCCAGCAGCCACGGAACCGGCTACGAGCAGTACTTC.

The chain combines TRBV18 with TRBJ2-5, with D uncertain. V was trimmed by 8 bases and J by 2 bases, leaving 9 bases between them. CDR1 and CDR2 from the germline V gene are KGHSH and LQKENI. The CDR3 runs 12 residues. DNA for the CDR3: TGTGCCAGCGGTACGGTGCAAGAGACCCAGTACTTC. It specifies CASGTVQETQYF.

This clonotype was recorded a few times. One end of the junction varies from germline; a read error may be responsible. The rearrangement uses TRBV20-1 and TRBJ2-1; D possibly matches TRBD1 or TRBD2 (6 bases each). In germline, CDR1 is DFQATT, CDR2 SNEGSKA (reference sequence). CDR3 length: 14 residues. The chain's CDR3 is CSAKRGGLYNEQFF. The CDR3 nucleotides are TGCAGCGCTAAGAGAGGGGGACTGTACAATGAGCAGTTCTTC.

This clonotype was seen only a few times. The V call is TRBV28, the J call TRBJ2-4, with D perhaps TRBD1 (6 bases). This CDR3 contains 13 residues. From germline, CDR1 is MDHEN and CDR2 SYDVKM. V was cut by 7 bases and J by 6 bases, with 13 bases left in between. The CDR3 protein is CASNGGSPNIQYF. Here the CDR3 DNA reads TGTGCCAGCAATGGGGGCAGCCCAAACATTCAGTACTTC.

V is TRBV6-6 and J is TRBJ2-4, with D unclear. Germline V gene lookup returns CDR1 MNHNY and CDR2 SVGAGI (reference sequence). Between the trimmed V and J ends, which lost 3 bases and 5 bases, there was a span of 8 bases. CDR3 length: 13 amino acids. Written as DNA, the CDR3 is TGTGCCAGCAGTTATCCAGCAGAAAACATTCAGTACTTC. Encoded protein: CASSYPAENIQYF.

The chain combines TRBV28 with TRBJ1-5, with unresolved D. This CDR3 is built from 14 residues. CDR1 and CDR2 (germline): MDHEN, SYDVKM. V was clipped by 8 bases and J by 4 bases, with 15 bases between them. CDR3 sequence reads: CASGTVTENQPQHF. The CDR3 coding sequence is TGTGCCAGCGGCACCGTGACCGAAAATCAGCCCCAGCATTTT.

CDR3: CASRRSGANVLTF. In nucleotides, the CDR3 is TGCGCCAGCAGGCGGTCTGGGGCCAACGTCCTGACTTTC. This chain joins TRBV5-1 and TRBJ2-6, with D unresolved. V dropped 5 bases and J dropped 1 base, with 4 bases sitting between them. The CDR3 consists of 13 residues. CDR1 is SGHRS, CDR2 YFSETQ, per germline.

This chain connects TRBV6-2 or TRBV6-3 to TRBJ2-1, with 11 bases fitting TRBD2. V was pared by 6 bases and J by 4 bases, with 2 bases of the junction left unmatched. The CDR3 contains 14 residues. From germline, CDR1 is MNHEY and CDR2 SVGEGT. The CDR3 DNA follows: TGTGCCAGCAGGGGACTAGCGGCATACAATGAGCAGTTCTTC. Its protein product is CASRGLAAYNEQFF.

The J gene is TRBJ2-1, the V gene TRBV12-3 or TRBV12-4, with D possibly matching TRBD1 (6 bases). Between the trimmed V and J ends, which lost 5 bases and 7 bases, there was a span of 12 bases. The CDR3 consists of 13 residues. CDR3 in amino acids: CASSTEQGNEQFF. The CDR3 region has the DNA TGTGCCAGCAGTACAGAACAGGGTAATGAGCAGTTCTTC.